The 23 T cell receptor beta chains presented below share a single source sample, sequenced in a study of T cell clonality in common variable immunodeficiency. Clones were sequenced by immunoSEQ multiplex PCR, and TCRdb holds only the in-frame ones, with some missing. Sampling found about 81,000 clones, none seen once. The sample comprised peripheral blood mononuclear cells. The receptors stem from a person aged 18 to 70 in good health.

Ten or more counts support this clone. The read ends 3 residues early relative to the CDR3; the germline J gene fills the gap. The gene calls are TRBV20-1 and TRBJ1-5; D is undetermined. This CDR3 is 17 amino acids long. Trimming took off 7 bases at V and 2 bases at J, with 24 bases between the two ends. Germline-derived CDR1 and CDR2 are DFQATT and SNEGSKA (reference sequence). The DNA read from the CDR3 is TGCAGTGTAGGAAAAACTAGTGCCACCCGGGGCAATCAGCCC. Translating gives CSVGKTSATRGNQP. The CDR3, in full, reads CSVGKTSATRGNQPQHF.

This clone has at least ten counts. Germline is not matched at one junction end, which may reflect a read error. Read data end 3 residues before the CDR3 end; the end is taken from the germline J gene. The gene calls are TRBV4-2 and TRBJ1-2; 7 bases are a match to TRBD1. CDR3 length: 14 residues. From germline, CDR1 is LGHNA and CDR2 YNFKEQ. The sequenced part of the CDR3 DNA is TGCGCCAGCAGCCCGGGACAGAGGACAGATGGC. Protein product: CASSPGQRTDG. The CDR3 in its entirety is CASSPGQRTDGYTF.

This clone was found many times. The CDR3 extends 3 residues past the end of the read, so its final part is completed from the germline J gene. V is TRBV9 and J is TRBJ2-2; TRBD1 matches at 8 bases. The germline V gene encodes CDR1 SGDLS and CDR2 YYNGEE. Trimming cost V 3 bases and J 0 bases; bases outside gene matches: 10. The CDR3 sequence is 18 residues long. CDR3 amino acids: CASSDGQGHYSNTGELFF. The sequenced part of the CDR3 DNA is TGTGCCAGCAGCGATGGACAGGGTCACTATTCGAACACCGGGGAG.

This clone has at least ten counts. The sequenced fragment ends 3 residues before the CDR3 boundary, so the rest is inferred from the germline J gene. V usage is TRBV20-1 and J usage is TRBJ2-2; 9 bases agree with TRBD2. The CDR3 extends over 16 amino acids. Germline trimming cut 5 bases from V and 0 bases from J; bases unmatched to any gene: 7. Germline V gene data show CDR1 as DFQATT and CDR2 as SNEGSKA (reference sequence). Incomplete CDR3 DNA: TGCAGTGCTCCTCCAAGCGGGAGGCCGAACACCGGGGAG. Its translation: CSAPPSGRPNTGE. Given in full, the CDR3 is CSAPPSGRPNTGELFF.

This clone has ten or more counts. The sequenced fragment ends 3 residues before the CDR3 boundary, so the rest is inferred from the germline J gene. The chain employs TRBV19 and TRBJ1-1; possible D gene TRBD1, 5 bases. The CDR3 runs 13 residues. V was pared by 4 bases and J by 4 bases, with 10 bases between. Germline V gene data show CDR1 as LNHDA and CDR2 as SQIVND (reference sequence). Incomplete CDR3 DNA: TGTGCCAGTAGTAAGAGGGGAATCACTGAA. Translation gives CASSKRGITE. The full CDR3 protein is CASSKRGITEAFF.

This clone was recorded many times. The CDR3 end falls 3 residues outside the read, so it is completed with the germline J gene. The chain has TRBV7-2 and TRBJ1-1; the D gene is possibly TRBD1 (5 bases). This CDR3 contains 15 residues. Germline CDR1 reads SGHTA; CDR2 reads FQGNSA. V dropped 5 bases and J dropped 5 bases, with 18 bases sitting between them. Incomplete CDR3 DNA: TGTGCCAGCAGCCTTACTGACAGACCGAGGACTGAA. Translated: CASSLTDRPRTE. The whole CDR3 protein is CASSLTDRPRTEAFF.

This clone was seen at least ten times. The sequenced fragment ends 3 residues before the CDR3 boundary, so the rest is inferred from the germline J gene. The genes are TRBV18 and TRBJ1-1, with D tentatively TRBD1 (5 bases). Germline CDR1 reads KGHSH; CDR2 reads LQKENI. The CDR3 runs 14 residues. V lost 2 bases, J lost 1 base, and 8 bases lay in between. The sequenced CDR3 bases are TGTGCCAGCTCACCAAGGGGAGGGAACACTGAA. This gives the protein CASSPRGGNTE. The complete CDR3 reads CASSPRGGNTEAFF.

The sample holds many counts of this clone. The read halts 3 residues ahead of the CDR3 end, with the missing end drawn from the germline J gene. This chain joins TRBV7-2 and TRBJ2-5, with D unclear. This CDR3 is 14 amino acids long. V lost 3 bases to trimming and J lost 2 bases, with 10 bases between them. CDR1 SGHTA and CDR2 FQGNSA come from the germline V gene. The covered CDR3 bases are TGTGCCAGCAGCTTCACGACTGTTCAAGAGACC. Its protein product is CASSFTTVQET. The whole CDR3 is CASSFTTVQETQYF.

This clone appeared many times. The read halts 3 residues ahead of the CDR3 end, with the missing end drawn from the germline J gene. The rearrangement links TRBV20-1 to TRBJ2-4, with TRBD1 matching 7 bases. V shed 5 bases and J 0 bases; nucleotides not matched to a gene: 7. Germline V gene data show CDR1 as DFQATT and CDR2 as SNEGSKA (reference sequence). This CDR3 comprises 15 residues. The CDR3: CSAGEQGQAKNIQYF. CDR3 bases read: TGCAGTGCTGGGGAACAGGGGCAAGCCAAAAACATT.

The sample holds many counts of this clone. The CDR3 end falls 3 residues outside the read, so it is completed with the germline J gene. The chain employs TRBV12-3 or TRBV12-4 and TRBJ2-3; TRBD2 might be the D (6 bases). V shed 6 bases and J shed 0 bases, with 13 bases lying between them. This CDR3 spans 15 amino acids. CDR3 region: CASSGTLTSTDTQYF. The CDR3 bases that were read are TGTGCCAGCAGCGGGACTCTTACTAGCACAGATACG.

The table lists this clone with many counts. Mismatch with germline at one junction end may stem from a read error. The CDR3 end is not reached by the read, which stops 3 residues before it; the germline J gene fills it in. The chain is built from TRBV4-2 and TRBJ2-7; D remains unclear. This CDR3 has 16 amino acids. CDR1 and CDR2 from the germline V gene are LGHNA and YNFKEQ. CDR3 sequence: CASSQEARRPDYEQYF. The covered CDR3 bases are TGCGCCAGCAGCCAAGAGGCTCGCAGGCCCGATTACGAG.

This clone has at least ten counts. From the germline J gene comes the end of the CDR3, since the read stops 3 residues before it. The gene calls are TRBV7-2 and TRBJ2-1, with no clear D. Germline CDR1 SGHTA, CDR2 FQGNSA. Trimming left V 1 base short and J 7 bases short, with 5 bases between. This CDR3 comprises 12 residues. The CDR3 bases that were read are TGTGCCAGCAGCTTAGAGAGGAATGAG. Its translation: CASSLERNE. The complete CDR3 reads CASSLERNEQFF.

This clone was seen at least ten times. The read terminates 3 residues ahead of where the CDR3 ends, so the germline J gene completes it. The V and J genes are TRBV7-2 and TRBJ2-1; D not resolved. Germline CDR1 reads SGHTA; CDR2 reads FQGNSA. The CDR3 contains 15 residues. V shed 4 bases and J shed 0 bases, with 10 bases lying between them. The CDR3 is CASSSAGSSYNEQFF. The part of the CDR3 DNA that was read is TGTGCCAGCAGCTCCGCCGGTAGCTCCTACAATGAG.

This clone was seen at least ten times. CDR3 bases read: TGTGCCAGCAGCTTAGTCGACTCGACCTACGAG. This encodes CASSLVDSTYE. The full CDR3 reads CASSLVDSTYEQYF. The chain links TRBV7-9 to TRBJ2-7, with D unresolved. The read terminates 3 residues ahead of where the CDR3 ends, so the germline J gene completes it. The CDR3 spans 14 residues. V dropped 1 base and J dropped 2 bases, with 9 bases sitting between them. CDR1 and CDR2 from the germline V gene are SEHNR and FQNEAQ (reference sequence).

This clone turned up a few times. Read coverage stops 3 residues before the CDR3 terminus; the germline J gene supplies the remainder. The chain carries TRBV6-1 and TRBJ2-3; D not resolved. The V end was cut by 2 bases, the J end by 4 bases, with 13 bases between. The CDR3 runs to 15 residues. CDR1 and CDR2 (germline): MNHNS, SASEGT. The sequenced CDR3 bases are TGTGCCAGCAGTGAACTCGTAGTTGCGGCAGATACG. It is translated as CASSELVVAADT. The whole CDR3 reads CASSELVVAADTQYF.

This clone was detected ten times or more. The sequence runs out 3 residues before the end of the CDR3; the remainder is reconstructed from the germline J gene. This chain uses TRBV2 with TRBJ2-5; the D is unclear. The V gene's germline CDR1 is SNHLY and CDR2 FYNNEI. The V end lost 3 bases, the J end lost 4 bases, and 12 bases lay between the germline ends. The CDR3 totals 14 residues. The CDR3 sequence: CASSDPKPRETQYF. The part of the CDR3 DNA that was read is TGTGCCAGCAGTGATCCGAAGCCGCGAGAGACC.

This clone appeared many times. The read falls 3 residues short of the CDR3 end, and the missing part is taken from the germline J gene. The chain links TRBV7-8 to TRBJ1-1; D call uncertain. The germline V gene has CDR1 SGHVS and CDR2 FQNEAQ. With 1 base removed from V and 5 bases from J, the gap between germline ends came to 8 bases. CDR3 length: 13 amino acids. Partial CDR3 DNA: TGTGCCAGCAGCTTAGACAGTAGAACTGAA. Its protein is CASSLDSRTE. The whole CDR3 is CASSLDSRTEAFF.

This clone was recorded many times. The read is 3 residues too short to cover the CDR3 end, so that end is filled in from the germline J gene. The chain couples TRBV5-1 to TRBJ2-2; D may be TRBD2 (6 bases). The CDR3 has 16 residues. V was cut by 2 bases and J by 8 bases, with 19 bases left in between. The germline CDR1 and CDR2 sequences are SGHRS and YFSETQ. The chain's CDR3 is CASSFAGSPVGGELFF. The covered CDR3 bases are TGCGCCAGCAGCTTTGCGGGGTCTCCGGTTGGAGGGGAG.

In this sample, this clone is medium-sized. The read is 3 residues too short to cover the CDR3 end, so that end is filled in from the germline J gene. This sequence joins TRBV6-2 or TRBV6-3 and TRBJ1-1; tentative D call: TRBD1 (6 bases). This CDR3 has 14 residues. Germline V lookup: CDR1 MNHEY, CDR2 SVGEGT. The CDR3: CASNKLSEAGAAFF. CDR3 DNA (partial): TGTGCCAGCAATAAGCTCTCCGAGGCAGGGGCA.

At least ten counts were recorded for this clone. The read gets to within 3 residues of the CDR3 end, and the germline J gene fills in the rest. The genes are TRBV30 and TRBJ2-2, with 7 bases aligning to TRBD2. Per germline, CDR1 GTSNPN and CDR2 SVGIG (reference sequence). The CDR3 is 10 residues long. The DNA read from the CDR3 is TGTGCCTGGGGGGGGGTCGAG. This encodes CAWGGVE. The full CDR3 sequence reads CAWGGVELFF. Drawing the rest from reference TRBV30 and TRBJ2-2, the complete variable domain is SQTIHQWPATLVQPVGSPLSLECTVEGTSNPNLYWYRQAAGRGLQLLFYSVGIGQISSEVPQNLSASRPQDRQFILSSKKLLLSDSGFYLCAWGGVELFFGEGSRLTVL.

This clone has ten or more counts. The read halts 3 residues ahead of the CDR3 end, with the missing end drawn from the germline J gene. The V gene is TRBV19, the J gene TRBJ2-7; 13 bases match TRBD2. The V segment lost 5 bases and the J segment 5 bases; nucleotides outside the gene matches: 9. The germline V gene encodes CDR1 LNHDA and CDR2 SQIVND (reference sequence). The CDR3 runs 16 residues. The CDR3 loop reads CASSPTGLAGRDEQYF. The part of the CDR3 DNA that was read is TGTGCCAGTAGTCCAACGGGACTAGCGGGACGGGACGAG.

This clone was counted ten times or more. The CDR3 goes on 3 residues after the read ends, and that part is filled in from the germline J gene. The J gene is TRBJ1-4, the V gene TRBV19, with D possibly being TRBD1 (6 bases). CDR1 and CDR2 from the germline V gene are LNHDA and SQIVND (reference sequence). This CDR3 has 17 amino acids. Trimming took 4 bases from V and 6 from J, leaving 21 bases between them. CDR3 DNA, as far as it was read: TGTGCCAGTAGTAATTCACGACAGGAAGGCTTTGATGAAAAA. Translated: CASSNSRQEGFDEK. The whole CDR3 sequence is CASSNSRQEGFDEKLFF.

This clone was counted ten times or more. The read terminates 3 residues ahead of where the CDR3 ends, so the germline J gene completes it. The gene calls are TRBV7-2 and TRBJ2-1, with 9 nucleotides matching TRBD2. Germline V lookup: CDR1 SGHTA, CDR2 FQGNSA. The CDR3 spans 15 residues. With V trimmed by 5 bases and J by 4 bases, 6 bases remained unmatched. The CDR3 DNA, read in part, is TGTGCCAGCAGCCGACCGACTAGCGGATACAATGAG. It yields the protein CASSRPTSGYNE. The whole CDR3 is CASSRPTSGYNEQFF.